What follows is one TCR beta chain and its context. The antigen remains unidentified. The germline gene is not matched at one end of the junction; a read error may be the cause. The CDR3 runs to 14 residues. Germline loops: CDR1 SEHNR, CDR2 FQNEAQ (reference sequence). This record comes from a study of Graves' ophthalmopathy and Graves' hyperthyroidism. Amplification of TCR beta CDR3 regions used RNA transcripts. The library came from an HTBI-primed first-round RT-PCR and a second-round multiplex PCR. A single record per CDR3 protein comes from TCRdb applying MiXCR to the multiplex PCR reads. The sample includes around 670,000 distinct CDR3 sequences, roughly two fifths of them seen just once. Findings and limits, study-wide: The model achieved approximately 71% sensitivity and less than 85% specificity for ophthalmopathy progression.

The clonotype was recovered from an adult man with Graves' ophthalmopathy. Material for sequencing was peripheral blood. The genes are TRBV7-9 and TRBJ2-7; 8 bases fit TRBD1. The CDR3 nucleotides read TGCGCCAGCAGCCGCGGACAGGGAGGCTTCGAGCAGTACTTC. It encodes CASSRGQGGFEQYF.